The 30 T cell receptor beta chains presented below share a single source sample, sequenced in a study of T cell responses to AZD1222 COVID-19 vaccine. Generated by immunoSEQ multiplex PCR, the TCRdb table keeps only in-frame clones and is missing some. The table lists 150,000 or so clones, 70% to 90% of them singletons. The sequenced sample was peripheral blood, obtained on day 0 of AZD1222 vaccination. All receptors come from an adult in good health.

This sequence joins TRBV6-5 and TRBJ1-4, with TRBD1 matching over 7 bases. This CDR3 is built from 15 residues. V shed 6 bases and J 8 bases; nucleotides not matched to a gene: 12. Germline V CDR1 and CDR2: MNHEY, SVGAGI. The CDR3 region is CASRPRQGPEEKLFF. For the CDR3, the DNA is TGTGCCAGCAGGCCTCGACAGGGCCCCGAGGAAAAACTGTTTTTT.

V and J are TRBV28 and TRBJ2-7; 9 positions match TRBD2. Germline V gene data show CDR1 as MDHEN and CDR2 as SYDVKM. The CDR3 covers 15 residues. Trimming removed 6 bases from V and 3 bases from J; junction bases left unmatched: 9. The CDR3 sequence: CASSPRLAGYYEQYF. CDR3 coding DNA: TGTGCCAGCAGCCCTCGGCTAGCGGGGTACTACGAGCAGTACTTC. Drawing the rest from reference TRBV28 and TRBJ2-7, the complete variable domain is DVKVTQSSRYLVKRTGEKVFLECVQDMDHENMFWYRQDPGLGLRLIYFSYDVKMKEKGDIPEGYSVSREKKERFSLILESASTNQTSMYLCASSPRLAGYYEQYFGPGTRLTVT.

In DNA form, the CDR3 reads TGTGCCAGCAGCTTTTCAACTAATGAAAAACTGTTTTTT. Protein sequence: CASSFSTNEKLFF. This chain joins TRBV5-4 and TRBJ1-4; D gene uncertain. Germline loops: CDR1 SGHNT, CDR2 YYREEE (reference sequence). This CDR3 contains 13 residues. Deletions cut 2 bases from V and 0 bases from J, with 2 bases between.

The chain's CDR3 is CATSRTFTALNTEAFF. The CDR3 nucleotides read TGTGCCACCAGCAGGACCTTTACAGCTCTGAACACTGAAGCTTTCTTT. The gene calls are TRBV15 and TRBJ1-1; D not certain. V gave up 3 bases and J gave up 0 bases, with 14 bases separating them. CDR1 LNHNV and CDR2 YYDKDF come from the germline V gene (reference sequence). The CDR3 has 16 residues.

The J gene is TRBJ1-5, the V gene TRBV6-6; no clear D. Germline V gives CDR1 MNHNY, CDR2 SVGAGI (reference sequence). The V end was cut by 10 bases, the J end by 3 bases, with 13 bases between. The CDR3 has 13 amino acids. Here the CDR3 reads CATTGVDNQPQHF. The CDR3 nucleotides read TGTGCCACCACTGGGGTGGACAATCAGCCCCAGCATTTT.

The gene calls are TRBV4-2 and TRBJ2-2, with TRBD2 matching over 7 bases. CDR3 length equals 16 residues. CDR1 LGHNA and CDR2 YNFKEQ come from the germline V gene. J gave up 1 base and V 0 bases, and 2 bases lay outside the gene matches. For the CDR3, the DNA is TGTGCCAGCAGCCAAGAAACTAGCGTGAACACCGGGGAGCTGTTTTTT. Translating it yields CASSQETSVNTGELFF.

CDR3 DNA: TGTGCCAGCAGTACCATCCGGCGCTTCGCCTACGAGCAGTACTTC. Translation gives CASSTIRRFAYEQYF. The chain joins TRBV6-5 to TRBJ2-7; D is unresolved. The length of the CDR3 is 15 residues. V was pared by 5 bases and J by 2 bases, with 16 bases between. In germline, CDR1 is MNHEY, CDR2 SVGAGI.

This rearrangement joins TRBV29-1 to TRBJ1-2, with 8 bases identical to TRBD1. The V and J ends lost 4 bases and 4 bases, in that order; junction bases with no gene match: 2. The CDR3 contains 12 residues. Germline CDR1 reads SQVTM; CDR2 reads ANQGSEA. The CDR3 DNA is TGCAGCGTTGGACAGGGGACCTATGGCTACACCTTC. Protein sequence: CSVGQGTYGYTF.

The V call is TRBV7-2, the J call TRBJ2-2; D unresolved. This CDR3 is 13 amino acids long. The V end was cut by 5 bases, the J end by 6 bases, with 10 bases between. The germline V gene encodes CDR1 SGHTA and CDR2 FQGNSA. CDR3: CASSTHPAGELFF. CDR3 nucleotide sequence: TGTGCCAGCAGCACCCATCCCGCCGGGGAGCTGTTTTTT. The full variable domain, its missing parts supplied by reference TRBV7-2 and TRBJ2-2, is GAGVSQSPSNKVTEKGKDVELRCDPISGHTALYWYRQSLGQGLEFLIYFQGNSAPDKSGLPSDRFSAERTGGSVSTLTIQRTQQEDSAVYLCASSTHPAGELFFGEGSRLTVL.

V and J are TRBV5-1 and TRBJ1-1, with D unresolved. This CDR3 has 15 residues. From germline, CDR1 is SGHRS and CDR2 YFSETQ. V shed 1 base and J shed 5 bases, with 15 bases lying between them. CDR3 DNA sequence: TGCGCCAGCAGCTTGCTCTCCGGGGAGTTGACTGAAGCTTTCTTT. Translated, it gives CASSLLSGELTEAFF. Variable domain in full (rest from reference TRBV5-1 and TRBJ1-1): KAGVTQTPRYLIKTRGQQVTLSCSPISGHRSVSWYQQTPGQGLQFLFEYFSETQRNKGNFPGRFSGRQFSNSRSEMNVSTLELGDSALYLCASSLLSGELTEAFFGQGTRLTVV.

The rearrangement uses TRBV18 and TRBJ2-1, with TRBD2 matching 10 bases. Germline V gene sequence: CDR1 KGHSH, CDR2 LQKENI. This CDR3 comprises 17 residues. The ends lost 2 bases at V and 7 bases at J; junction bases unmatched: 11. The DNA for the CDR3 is TGTGCCAGCTCACCAGGGGTAGCGGGAGGCCCGAGAAATGAGCAGTTCTTC. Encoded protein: CASSPGVAGGPRNEQFF.

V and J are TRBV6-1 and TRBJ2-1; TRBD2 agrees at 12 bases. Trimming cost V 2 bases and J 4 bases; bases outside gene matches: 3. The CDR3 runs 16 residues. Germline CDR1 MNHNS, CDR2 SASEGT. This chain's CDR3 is CASSEMTSGSYNEQFF. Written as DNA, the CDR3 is TGTGCCAGCAGTGAAATGACTAGCGGGAGTTACAATGAGCAGTTCTTC.

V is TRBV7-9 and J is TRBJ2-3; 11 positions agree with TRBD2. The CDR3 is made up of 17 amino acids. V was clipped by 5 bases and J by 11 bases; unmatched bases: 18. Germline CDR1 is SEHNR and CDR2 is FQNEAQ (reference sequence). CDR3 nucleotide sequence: TGTGCCAGCAGCGTCGGGACTAGCGGCCCAACCCTGGGCGGGCAGTATTTT. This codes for CASSVGTSGPTLGGQYF. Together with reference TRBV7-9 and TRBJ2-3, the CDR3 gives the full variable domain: DTGVSQNPRHKITKRGQNVTFRCDPISEHNRLYWYRQTLGQGPEFLTYFQNEAQLEKSRLLSDRFSAERPKGSFSTLEIQRTEQGDSAMYLCASSVGTSGPTLGGQYFGPGTRLTVL.

For the CDR3, the DNA is TGTGCCAGCAGCCATGTTATCGGACAGGGAGAGGGCTATGGCTACACCTTC. It codes for CASSHVIGQGEGYGYTF. This sequence joins TRBV4-2 and TRBJ1-2; 8 nucleotides align to TRBD1. Germline V gene lookup returns CDR1 LGHNA and CDR2 YNFKEQ. The CDR3 extends over 17 amino acids. V lost 3 bases and J lost 4; bases outside the gene matches: 13.

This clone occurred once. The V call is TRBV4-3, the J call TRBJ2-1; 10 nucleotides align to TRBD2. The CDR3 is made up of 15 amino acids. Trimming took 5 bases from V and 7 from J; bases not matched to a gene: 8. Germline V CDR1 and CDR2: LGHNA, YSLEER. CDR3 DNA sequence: TGCGCCAGCAGCGTGCAACTAGCGGGAACAAATGAGCAGTTCTTC. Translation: CASSVQLAGTNEQFF.

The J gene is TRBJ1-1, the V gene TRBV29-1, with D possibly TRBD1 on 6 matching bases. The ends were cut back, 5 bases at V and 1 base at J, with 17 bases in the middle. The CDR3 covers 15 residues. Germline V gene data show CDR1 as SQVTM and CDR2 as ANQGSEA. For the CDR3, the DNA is TGCAGCGTTTACCGAACAGGGTCCCGGAACACTGAAGCTTTCTTT. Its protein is CSVYRTGSRNTEAFF.

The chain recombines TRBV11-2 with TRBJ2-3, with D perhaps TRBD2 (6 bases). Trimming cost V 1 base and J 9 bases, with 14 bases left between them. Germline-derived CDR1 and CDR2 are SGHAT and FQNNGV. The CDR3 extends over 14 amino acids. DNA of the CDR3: TGTGCCAGCAGCTTAGCAGAACTAGCCCTGACGCAGTATTTT. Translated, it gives CASSLAELALTQYF.

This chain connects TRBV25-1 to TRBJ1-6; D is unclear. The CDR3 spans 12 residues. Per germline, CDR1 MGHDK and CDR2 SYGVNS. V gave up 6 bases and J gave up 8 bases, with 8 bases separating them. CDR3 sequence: CASSRVHSPLHF. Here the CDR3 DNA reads TGTGCCAGCAGCCGTGTTCATTCACCCCTCCACTTT. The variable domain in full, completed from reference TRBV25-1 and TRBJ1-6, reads EADIYQTPRYLVIGTGKKITLECSQTMGHDKMYWYQQDPGMELHLIHYSYGVNSTEKGDLSSESTVSRIRTEHFPLTLESARPSHTSQYLCASSRVHSPLHFGNGTRLTVT.

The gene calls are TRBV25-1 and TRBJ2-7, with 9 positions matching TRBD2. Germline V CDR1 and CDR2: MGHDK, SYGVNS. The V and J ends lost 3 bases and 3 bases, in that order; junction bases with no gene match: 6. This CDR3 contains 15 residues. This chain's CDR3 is CASSDLASGIYEQYF. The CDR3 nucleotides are TGTGCCAGCAGTGACTTGGCTAGCGGGATCTACGAGCAGTACTTC.

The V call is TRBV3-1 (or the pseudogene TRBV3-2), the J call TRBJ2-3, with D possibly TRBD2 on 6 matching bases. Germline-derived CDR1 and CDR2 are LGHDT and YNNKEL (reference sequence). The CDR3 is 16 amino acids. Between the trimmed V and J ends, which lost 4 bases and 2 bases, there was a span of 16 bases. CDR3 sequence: CASSLTGVLSTDTQYF. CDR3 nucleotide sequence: TGTGCCAGCAGCCTCACGGGGGTCCTATCCACAGATACGCAGTATTTT.

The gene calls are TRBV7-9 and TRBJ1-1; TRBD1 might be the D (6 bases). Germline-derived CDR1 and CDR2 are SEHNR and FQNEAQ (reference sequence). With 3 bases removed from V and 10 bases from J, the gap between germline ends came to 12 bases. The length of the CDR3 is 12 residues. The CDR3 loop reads CASSLGRGGAFF. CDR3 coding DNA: TGTGCCAGCAGCTTGGGCAGGGGTGGAGCTTTCTTT.

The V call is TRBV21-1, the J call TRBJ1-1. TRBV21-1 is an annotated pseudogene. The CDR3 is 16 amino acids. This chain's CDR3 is CASSKRLEPGKTEAFF. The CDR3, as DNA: TGTGCCAGCAGCAAAAGGTTAGAACCGGGAAAGACTGAAGCTTTCTTT.

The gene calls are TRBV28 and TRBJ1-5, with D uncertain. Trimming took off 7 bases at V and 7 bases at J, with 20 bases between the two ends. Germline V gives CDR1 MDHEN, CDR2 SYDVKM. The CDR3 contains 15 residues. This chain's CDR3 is CASTQPVGVRQPQHF. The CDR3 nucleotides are TGTGCCAGCACCCAACCGGTCGGGGTCAGGCAGCCCCAGCATTTT.

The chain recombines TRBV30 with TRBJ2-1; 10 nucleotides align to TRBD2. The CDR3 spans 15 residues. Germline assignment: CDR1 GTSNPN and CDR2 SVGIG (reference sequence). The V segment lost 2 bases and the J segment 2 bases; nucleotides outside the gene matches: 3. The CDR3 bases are TGTGCCTGGAGTCTCCTAGCGGGAGCCTACAATGAGCAGTTCTTC. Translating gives CAWSLLAGAYNEQFF.

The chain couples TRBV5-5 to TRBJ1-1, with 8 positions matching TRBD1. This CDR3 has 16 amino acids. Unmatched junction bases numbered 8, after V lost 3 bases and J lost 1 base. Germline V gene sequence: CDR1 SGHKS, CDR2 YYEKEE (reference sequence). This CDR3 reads CASSSRRTGSNTEAFF. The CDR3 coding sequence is TGTGCCAGCAGCTCAAGACGGACAGGGTCGAACACTGAAGCTTTCTTT. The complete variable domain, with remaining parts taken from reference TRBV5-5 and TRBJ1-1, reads DAGVTQSPTHLIKTRGQQVTLRCSPISGHKSVSWYQQVLGQGPQFIFQYYEKEERGRGNFPDRFSARQFPNYSSELNVNALLLGDSALYLCASSSRRTGSNTEAFFGQGTRLTVV.

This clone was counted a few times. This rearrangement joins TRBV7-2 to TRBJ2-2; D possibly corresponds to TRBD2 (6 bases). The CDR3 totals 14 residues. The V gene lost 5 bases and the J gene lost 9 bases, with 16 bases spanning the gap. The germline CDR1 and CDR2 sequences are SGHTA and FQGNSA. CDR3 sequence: CASSPGLRNRELFF. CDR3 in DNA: TGTGCCAGCAGCCCGGGACTTCGTAATCGGGAGCTGTTTTTT. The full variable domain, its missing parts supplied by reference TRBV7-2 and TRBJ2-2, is GAGVSQSPSNKVTEKGKDVELRCDPISGHTALYWYRQSLGQGLEFLIYFQGNSAPDKSGLPSDRFSAERTGGSVSTLTIQRTQQEDSAVYLCASSPGLRNRELFFGEGSRLTVL.

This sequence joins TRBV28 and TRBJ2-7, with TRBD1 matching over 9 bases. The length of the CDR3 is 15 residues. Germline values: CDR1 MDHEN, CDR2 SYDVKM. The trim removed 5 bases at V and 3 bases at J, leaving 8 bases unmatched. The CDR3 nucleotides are TGTGCCAGCAGTCCCCATCCGGACAGGGGCTACGAGCAGTACTTC. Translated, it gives CASSPHPDRGYEQYF.

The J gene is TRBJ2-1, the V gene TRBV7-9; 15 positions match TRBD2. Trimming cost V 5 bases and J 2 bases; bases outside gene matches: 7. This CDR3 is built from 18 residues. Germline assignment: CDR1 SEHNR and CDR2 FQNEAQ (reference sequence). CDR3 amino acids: CASSPRTSGRGTYNEQFF. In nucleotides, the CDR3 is TGTGCCAGCAGCCCCCGGACTAGCGGGAGGGGTACCTACAATGAGCAGTTCTTC.

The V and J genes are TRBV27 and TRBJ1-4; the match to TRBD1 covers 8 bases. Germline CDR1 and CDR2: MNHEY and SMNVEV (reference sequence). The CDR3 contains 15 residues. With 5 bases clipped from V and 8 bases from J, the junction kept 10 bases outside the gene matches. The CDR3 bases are TGTGCCAGCAGTCCTCGGACAGGGTTTGCAGAAAAACTGTTTTTT. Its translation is CASSPRTGFAEKLFF.

The CDR3 bases are TGTGCCAGCAGCCATGATCCCCCTCGGAACAATGAGCAGTTCTTC. Amino acids: CASSHDPPRNNEQFF. V is TRBV28 and J is TRBJ2-1; D is undetermined. The ends were cut back, 6 bases at V and 5 bases at J, with 17 bases in the middle. The length of the CDR3 is 15 residues. Germline V gene data show CDR1 as MDHEN and CDR2 as SYDVKM.